This is a list of T cell receptor beta chains from one sample in a study of T cells in Graves' hyperthyroidism and ophthalmopathy. TCRdb recomputed calls from the multiplex PCR reads with MiXCR, one row per CDR3 protein. This table holds some 600,000 distinct CDR3 sequences, 14% found once. Source material: blood. The receptors here all came from a woman aged 30 to 39 with Graves' hyperthyroidism that later progressed to Graves' ophthalmopathy. The CDR3 runs from the conserved cysteine through the conserved F or W. The D gene is left open where the match is weak. Some rows mark clone size as missing; the rest say once, few, many or name a class of expanded clone.

D	V	J	size	DNA	CDR3
TRBD1	TRBV6-2/TRBV6-3	TRBJ2-2	many	TGTGCCGCGGGACAGGCGAACACCGGGGAGCTGTTTTTT	CAAGQANTGELFF
-	TRBV5-1	TRBJ2-2	few	TGCGCCAGCACTGAGAGGGCCAACACCGGGGAGCTGTTTTTT	CASTERANTGELFF
-	TRBV14	TRBJ1-2	few	TGTGCCAGCAGCCACTGGACAGACTCTAACTATGGCTACACCTTC	CASSHWTDSNYGYTF
TRBD1	TRBV2	TRBJ2-7	many	TGTGCCAGCAGTCGGGACAGGGACTACGAGCAGTACTTC	CASSRDRDYEQYF
TRBD2	TRBV5-1	TRBJ2-2	-	TGCGCCAGCAGCTTGTTAGCAGGGAGATTCGCGGGAGCCGGGGAGCTGTTTTTT	CASSLLAGRFAGAGELFF
-	TRBV14	TRBJ2-3	few	TGTGCCAGCAGCCGATTCGGGACCGAGGTGGATACGCAGTATTTT	CASSRFGTEVDTQYF
-	TRBV2	TRBJ1-1	many	TGTGCCAGCAGTGCCCCTGGTGGTTGGGGAGCTTTCTTT	CASSAPGGWGAFF
-	TRBV28	TRBJ1-5	-	TGTGCCAGCAGTTTAGGGCCCTTCTCTGGCAATCAGCCCCAGCATTTT	CASSLGPFSGNQPQHF
TRBD2	TRBV19	TRBJ2-7	many	TGTGCCTCAAGGAATTCGGGGGGAGAGGAGCAGTACTTC	CASRNSGGEEQYF
-	TRBV29-1	TRBJ1-2	-	TGCAGCGTTGAAGATGGGTGGTATGGCTACACCTTC	CSVEDGWYGYTF
-	TRBV29-1	TRBJ1-5	many	TGCAGCGTTGGGTCTATGGGGGAGCCCCAGCATTTT	CSVGSMGEPQHF
TRBD2	TRBV28	TRBJ2-1	many	TGTGCCAGCAGGCTTTCGGGAGGGGGATACAATGAGCAGTTCTTC	CASRLSGGGYNEQFF
-	TRBV6-5	TRBJ2-1	many	TGTGCCAGCAGTTACAATAGGCAGTTGGTTGAGCAGTTCTTC	CASSYNRQLVEQFF
TRBD2	TRBV27	TRBJ2-2	-	TGTGCCAGCAGTCCGTGGGGGTTAGCGGGAGTAAGCACCGGGGAGCTGTTTTTT	CASSPWGLAGVSTGELFF
-	TRBV11-3	TRBJ1-3	many	TGTGCCAGCAGCTTAGGGCACTTCTCTGGAAACACCATATATTTT	CASSLGHFSGNTIYF
TRBD1	TRBV9	TRBJ1-1	many	TGTGCCAGCAGCGTTTTGGGACAGGGGGACACTGAAGCTTTCTTT	CASSVLGQGDTEAFF
-	TRBV9	TRBJ1-5	many	TGTGCCAGCAGCGTAGATGCAGGCAATCAGCCCCAGCATTTT	CASSVDAGNQPQHF
-	TRBV7-2	TRBJ2-7	many	TGTGCCAGCAGCTTTGACCACTACGAGCAGTACTTC	CASSFDHYEQYF
TRBD1	TRBV12-3/TRBV12-4	TRBJ1-4	many	TGTGCCAGCAGTCGAACCACCGGGACAGGGAGTGAAAAACTGTTTTTT	CASSRTTGTGSEKLFF
TRBD1	TRBV5-6	TRBJ1-4	-	TGTGCCAGCAGCTTGGCCGGGACAGTTAATGAAAAACTGTTTTTT	CASSLAGTVNEKLFF
TRBD1	TRBV7-9	TRBJ1-2	many	TGTGCCAGCAGTTTCGGGACAGGGCTTAACTATGGCTACACCTTC	CASSFGTGLNYGYTF
-	TRBV30	TRBJ2-7	many	TGTGCCTGGAGTAAGGTAGTTCCCTACGAGCAGTACTTC	CAWSKVVPYEQYF
-	TRBV30	TRBJ1-3	many	TGTGCCTGGAGTCCTACAATTGGAAACACCATATATTTT	CAWSPTIGNTIYF
TRBD1	TRBV29-1	TRBJ1-3	few	TGCAGCGTGGGGGACAGGGGGGCTGGAAACACCATATATTTT	CSVGDRGAGNTIYF
TRBD1	TRBV29-1	TRBJ1-1	many	TGCAGCGTTGGACAGGGCCTTATGAACACTGAAGCTTTCTTT	CSVGQGLMNTEAFF
-	TRBV27	TRBJ2-7	-	TGTGCCAGCAGGCCAGTACAGGGGAGGTACGAGCAGTACTTC	CASRPVQGRYEQYF
TRBD1	TRBV12-3/TRBV12-4	TRBJ2-3	many	TGTGCCAGCAGTTTTCAGGTGGGGACAGGGGCAGATACGCAGTATTTT	CASSFQVGTGADTQYF
-	TRBV12-3/TRBV12-4	TRBJ2-5	many	TGTGCCAGCAGCAAGGGGGGTACGGGGACCCAGTACTTC	CASSKGGTGTQYF
-	TRBV29-1	TRBJ1-4	few	TGCAGCGTTGAATTCACAGGGTTGGGGGAAAAACTGTTTTTT	CSVEFTGLGEKLFF
TRBD2	TRBV20-1	TRBJ2-1	few	TGCAGTGCTAGAAGACTAGCGGGAGGGTACAATGAGCAGTTCTTC	CSARRLAGGYNEQFF
-	TRBV27	TRBJ2-1	-	TGTGCCAGCAGTCTCGGGACCTCCGGGCATGAGCAGTTCTTC	CASSLGTSGHEQFF
-	TRBV15	TRBJ2-5	many	TGTGCCACCAGGGCCGGAATAGCGGACCAAGAGACCCAGTACTTC	CATRAGIADQETQYF
-	TRBV5-1	TRBJ2-7	-	TGCGCCAGCAGCCGAGACACGGCGTCGGGGTACGAGCAGTACTTC	CASSRDTASGYEQYF
-	TRBV7-8	TRBJ1-1	many	TGTGCCAGCAGCCGTAGGGGGACTGAAGCTTTCTTT	CASSRRGTEAFF